Included here is one TCR beta chain sequence, with context. Its cognate antigen is unknown. V gave up 5 bases and J gave up 4 bases; unmatched junction bases: 9. This CDR3 spans 15 amino acids. From germline, CDR1 is LNHNV and CDR2 YYDKDF (reference sequence). The data stem from a study of cytomegalovirus exposure and HLA in healthy donors. Study findings and constraints: An Asian-associated ancestry cluster reportedly showed fewer N-insertions than the roughly 670-donor mean in a later analysis. The authors judged a highly shared variant cluster likely a sequencing artifact. Researchers reportedly found TCR beta sequences accurately predicted most subjects' HLA-A and HLA-B alleles. Later analysis suggested links between common viral pathogens and several top significant clusters.

PCR employed 60 Vbeta and 13 Jbeta primers. Here immunoSEQ multiplex PCR was the method, and the copy in TCRdb shows in-frame clones only, minus some. The data contain some 150,000 clones, around 79% of them singletons. The specimen sequenced was PBMCs. This sequence joins TRBV15 and TRBJ1-1, with 8 bases matching TRBD1. This TCR derives from a man between 18 and 35 years old in good health and CMV-seronegative. The CDR3 DNA is TGTGCCACCAGCGCCGAGGACAGGGCTGGCACTGAAGCTTTCTTT. Its protein is CATSAEDRAGTEAFF.